This T cell receptor beta chain was obtained from a study of neurological immune-mediated disorders. Notes on the study in general: Across subjects, expanded clones had no CDR3 amino acid sequences in common, pointing to private repertoires in all groups.

The CDR3 is 12 residues long. V lost 8 bases and J lost 3, with 10 bases in between. Germline V gene lookup returns CDR1 ENHRY and CDR2 SYGVKD. This clonotype was observed at least ten times. Antigen specificity is unknown. The cDNA was produced through 5'RACE with 10-nucleotide random UMIs. Sequencing of 15-18 subjects in each run yielded over 200 million TCR-beta sequences. TCRdb re-called the 5' RACE reads through MiXCR, storing one row per CDR3 protein. The table shows fewer than 55,000 distinct CDR3 sequences, with about 9% occurring only once. Time point meaning: longitudinal time-point 1 (baseline).

This sequence joins TRBV10-3 and TRBJ1-1; D unclear. Sequencing was performed on PBMCs. This TCR derives from a woman aged 40 to 50 in good health. The chain's CDR3 is CAIRGMDTEAFF. DNA of the CDR3: TGTGCCATCCGTGGGATGGACACTGAAGCTTTCTTT.